Reported below is one T cell receptor (beta chain). The data stem from a study of blood T cell repertoires in COVID-19. Background on the study: Samples taken during acute and convalescent COVID-19 were collected in the United States, Italy and Spain. From T cells, B-cell-depleted T cells, or PBMCs came the material, which was cDNA or gDNA.

Original methodology: Amplification of reference gene primers was used by the study to estimate nucleated cell counts. Clones were sequenced by immunoSEQ multiplex PCR, and TCRdb holds only the in-frame ones, with some missing. The DNA was the basis for D and trimming; V, J and clone size are from that table. Of more than 150,000 clones listed, 81% are singletons. Deletions cut 0 bases from V and 3 bases from J, with 10 bases between. The CDR3 covers 15 residues. The germline V gene has CDR1 SGHRS and CDR2 YFSETQ. The TCR was taken from an elderly woman with COVID-19, enrolled during active disease. The sequenced material came from peripheral blood. V is TRBV5-1 and J is TRBJ1-3; D gene ambiguous. The CDR3 DNA is TGCGCCAGCAGCTTGGCCGGGATGGTTGGAAACACCATATATTTT. This translates into CASSLAGMVGNTIYF.